One and the same sample provided the 20 T cell receptor beta chains below, sequenced in a study of human T cells and chemical hapten exposure (dated by TCRdb to the early 2020s). The library was produced with RACE. The sequencing machine was a NextSeq 500. Through fastp at Q25 and MiXCR, TCRdb rebuilt clones from the public reads, retaining in-frame beta chains. Entries are consolidated by CDR3 protein sequence, retaining the most common genes and DNA. Counted in this sample were about 80,000 distinct CDR3 sequences; around 13% of them appeared once. Approximately 4.6% of the sample comes from the top ten. The time point tag for this specimen amounts to: pre-sensitization, week 0. The meaning of the sample's treatment or condition label: therapeutic diphenylcyclopropenone sensitization with weekly scalp DPC. The sample here was whole blood, taken in connection with sensitization to the hapten diphenylcyclopropenone (DPC). The source of these receptors is a woman aged 45-59 years with alopecia areata. Some clones in this sample may be carry-over from other donors' samples.

The CDR3 sequence is CAISEPGQSQFF. For the CDR3, the DNA is TGTGCCATCAGTGAGCCCGGACAGTCGCAGTTCTTC. This chain connects TRBV10-3 to TRBJ2-1; a possible D gene is TRBD1 (6 bases). V was pared by 2 bases and J by 12 bases, with 11 bases between. Germline V gene sequence: CDR1 ENHRY, CDR2 SYGVKD. This CDR3 is 12 amino acids long.

This chain uses TRBV29-1 with TRBJ2-1; no clear D. CDR3 length equals 11 residues. Germline V gene lookup returns CDR1 SQVTM and CDR2 ANQGSEA. V was trimmed by 8 bases and J by 7 bases, leaving 12 bases between them. CDR3 DNA: TGCAGCCCCGGGCTAGATAATGAGCAGTTCTTC. This sequence encodes CSPGLDNEQFF.

This clonotype appeared a few times. This sequence joins TRBV11-2 and TRBJ2-1, with D possibly being TRBD2 (5 bases). The CDR3 has 15 residues. The germline CDR1 and CDR2 sequences are SGHAT and FQNNGV. V lost 2 bases to trimming and J lost 3 bases, with 11 bases between them. The CDR3 nucleotides are TGTGCCAGCAGCTTAAGCGGCCTTAGCTACAATGAGCAGTTCTTC. This translates into CASSLSGLSYNEQFF.

This clonotype was recorded many times. The CDR3 region is CASSSGLASTDTQYF. The CDR3 bases are TGTGCCAGCAGCTCAGGACTAGCTAGCACAGATACGCAGTATTTT. This chain uses TRBV5-4 with TRBJ2-3; the match to TRBD2 covers 8 bases. The CDR3 length is 15 residues. CDR1 SGHNT and CDR2 YYREEE come from the germline V gene (reference sequence). V shed 3 bases, J shed 0 bases, and the junction held 3 bases outside the gene matches.

This clonotype was observed at least ten times. The chain recombines TRBV7-2 with TRBJ2-7, with 7 bases aligning to TRBD1. Germline lookup yields CDR1 SGHTA and CDR2 FQGNSA. There are 16 residues in the CDR3. J lost 6 bases, V lost 2 bases, and 13 bases had no gene match. CDR3 loop: CASSLPMDRSSSEQYF. CDR3 coding DNA: TGTGCCAGCAGCTTACCAATGGACAGGTCCAGTAGCGAGCAGTACTTC.

The chain is built from TRBV20-1 and TRBJ2-5; D is possibly TRBD2 (6 bases). Trimming took 4 bases from V and 5 from J, leaving 17 bases between them. The CDR3 runs to 14 residues. Per the germline V gene, CDR1 is DFQATT and CDR2 is SNEGSKA (reference sequence). In DNA, the CDR3 is TGCAGTGCTACGCCAGGAGGGGTTGGGGAGACCCAGTACTTC. It yields the protein CSATPGGVGETQYF.

This clonotype has a count of ten or more. The CDR3 DNA reads as TGTGCCAGCAGCGTAGCCTCAGATACGCAGTATTTT. Protein: CASSVASDTQYF. The chain is built from TRBV9 and TRBJ2-3; D remains ambiguous. Germline values: CDR1 SGDLS, CDR2 YYNGEE. The CDR3 is 12 amino acids. The V and J ends lost 0 bases and 4 bases respectively, with 3 bases between them.

This clonotype occurred a few times. The rearrangement joins TRBV12-3 or TRBV12-4 to TRBJ2-2; D remains ambiguous. Trimming took off 8 bases at V and 4 bases at J, with 20 bases between the two ends. This CDR3 has 16 amino acids. CDR3 DNA: TGTGCCAGCCGACATCGGCGGCTCACCCCCACCGGGGAGCTGTTTTTT. Protein sequence: CASRHRRLTPTGELFF.

The rearrangement uses TRBV4-1 and TRBJ1-1; D is perhaps TRBD1 (5 bases). The germline V gene has CDR1 MGHRA and CDR2 YSYEKL. The CDR3 is 15 amino acids. V shed 7 bases and J shed 1 base, with 16 bases lying between them. CDR3 protein: CASTARLGQNTEAFF. CDR3 DNA: TGCGCCAGCACCGCTCGACTTGGACAGAACACTGAAGCTTTCTTT.

The V and J genes are TRBV12-3 or TRBV12-4 and TRBJ2-7; D is possibly TRBD2 (7 bases). V was pared by 6 bases and J by 6 bases, with 18 bases between. The CDR3 length is 14 residues. CDR3 nucleotides: TGTGCCAGCAGCTACACAGGGAGGGGAGGCGAGCAGTACTTC. Translated, it gives CASSYTGRGGEQYF.

This clonotype came up a few times. The CDR3 loop reads CSVDRGTDTQYF. The CDR3 coding sequence is TGCAGCGTGGACAGGGGCACAGATACGCAGTATTTT. The chain is built from TRBV29-1 and TRBJ2-3; TRBD1 matches at 8 bases. The V gene's germline CDR1 is SQVTM and CDR2 ANQGSEA. CDR3 length: 12 amino acids. Trimming took 6 bases from V and 1 from J; bases not matched to a gene: 0.

This clonotype came up a few times. The gene calls are TRBV7-2 and TRBJ2-7; 9 nucleotides match TRBD2. CDR1 and CDR2 (germline): SGHTA, FQGNSA. The CDR3 has 15 amino acids. Germline trimming cut 0 bases from V and 1 base from J; bases unmatched to any gene: 1. CDR3 in DNA: TGTGCCAGCAGCTTAGCGCTAGCGGGATCCTACGAGCAGTACTTC. It is translated as CASSLALAGSYEQYF. The full variable domain, rest sourced from reference TRBV7-2 and TRBJ2-7, is GAGVSQSPSNKVTEKGKDVELRCDPISGHTALYWYRQSLGQGLEFLIYFQGNSAPDKSGLPSDRFSAERTGGSVSTLTIQRTQQEDSAVYLCASSLALAGSYEQYFGPGTRLTVT.

This clonotype was observed a handful of times. V usage is TRBV4-2 and J usage is TRBJ1-3; tentative D call: TRBD1 (5 bases). Germline loops: CDR1 LGHNA, CDR2 YNFKEQ. The V and J ends lost 0 bases and 1 base respectively, with 10 bases between them. This CDR3 is 16 amino acids long. The CDR3 DNA sequence: TGTGCCAGCAGCCAAGATTGGCAGGGATCTGGAAACACCATATATTTT. This codes for CASSQDWQGSGNTIYF.

This clonotype was seen only a few times. The chain links TRBV6-1 to TRBJ2-1, with TRBD2 as a possible D gene (5 bases). Germline lookup yields CDR1 MNHNS and CDR2 SASEGT. The CDR3 is made up of 15 amino acids. The V end was cut by 8 bases, the J end by 0 bases, with 14 bases between. Written as DNA, the CDR3 is TGTGCCAGCGGAAGCTTCACTAGCTCCTACAATGAGCAGTTCTTC. Its translation is CASGSFTSSYNEQFF.

The chain has TRBV3-2 and TRBJ2-2; the table assigns TRBD1, which was not confirmed against the DNA. TRBV3-2 is flagged as a pseudogene. CDR3 length equals 15 residues. The CDR3 is CASSQVNGGTGELFF. The DNA of the CDR3 is TGTGCCAGCAGCCAAGTCAACGGGGGCACCGGGGAGCTGTTTTTT.

This clonotype was detected a few times. The V and J genes are TRBV3-1 and TRBJ1-1, with 8 bases fitting TRBD1. The germline CDR1 and CDR2 sequences are LGHDT and YNNKEL (reference sequence). Germline trimming cut 1 base from V and 4 bases from J; bases unmatched to any gene: 14. There are 18 residues in the CDR3. CDR3 protein: CASSQGQGTWGKTTEAFF. DNA for the CDR3: TGTGCCAGCAGCCAAGGACAGGGGACCTGGGGCAAGACCACTGAAGCTTTCTTT.

The chain has TRBV24-1 and TRBJ2-1; the match to TRBD2 covers 7 bases. The germline CDR1 and CDR2 sequences are KGHDR and SFDVKD. This CDR3 has 16 residues. Unmatched junction bases numbered 6, after V lost 5 bases and J lost 0 bases. CDR3 amino acids: CATSGASGSSYNEQFF. DNA for the CDR3: TGTGCCACCAGTGGGGCTAGCGGAAGCTCCTACAATGAGCAGTTCTTC.

V and J are TRBV20-1 and TRBJ1-1; a possible D gene is TRBD1 (5 bases). From germline, CDR1 is DFQATT and CDR2 SNEGSKA (reference sequence). This CDR3 is built from 13 residues. Trimming took 3 bases from V and 4 from J, leaving 12 bases between them. The CDR3: CSARQGRGTEAFF. In nucleotides, the CDR3 is TGCAGTGCTAGGCAGGGACGGGGCACTGAAGCTTTCTTT.

This clonotype was seen a few times. This chain connects TRBV11-2 to TRBJ2-3, with 9 bases fitting TRBD2. Trimming at V came to 5 bases and at J to 6 bases, leaving 6 bases not matched to a gene. The germline V gene encodes CDR1 SGHAT and CDR2 FQNNGV. The CDR3 is 14 residues long. CDR3 sequence (DNA): TGTGCCAGCAGCACGGGACTAGCTCACGATACGCAGTATTTT. Its translation is CASSTGLAHDTQYF.

The chain links TRBV7-2 to TRBJ1-4; no definite D call. This CDR3 spans 14 amino acids. From germline, CDR1 is SGHTA and CDR2 FQGNSA. Deletions cut 0 bases from V and 5 bases from J, with 7 bases between. CDR3 sequence (DNA): TGTGCCAGCAGCTTAGCAGGAGCAAATGAAAAACTGTTTTTT. Amino acid sequence: CASSLAGANEKLFF.